The 10 T cell receptor beta chains below all came from one sample that was sequenced in a study of CD8 T cells in Susac syndrome. It was with random hexamers that roughly 0.45 to 1 ug RNA was reverse transcribed. From the immunoSEQ multiplex PCR reads, TCRdb called clonotypes with MiXCR, one entry per CDR3 protein. The sample yields some 400,000 distinct CDR3 sequences, around 83% seen once. The sample was CD8+ T cells from PBMCs. Receptors originate from a human donor with multiple sclerosis.

V and J are TRBV20-1 and TRBJ2-1; D tentatively reads TRBD1 or TRBD2 (6 bases each). V lost 4 bases and J 4 bases, leaving 14 bases between the germline ends. Germline V gene lookup returns CDR1 DFQATT and CDR2 SNEGSKA (reference sequence). The CDR3 is 14 amino acids. The CDR3 sequence is CSAMGGPIYNEQFF. Here the CDR3 DNA reads TGCAGTGCTATGGGGGGCCCTATTTACAATGAGCAGTTCTTC.

This chain uses TRBV27 with TRBJ1-2; 8 bases match TRBD1. The CDR3 spans 14 residues. CDR1 and CDR2 from the germline V gene are MNHEY and SMNVEV (reference sequence). Trimming took 0 bases from V and 5 from J; bases not matched to a gene: 2. The CDR3 region has the DNA TGTGCCAGCAGTTTATCAGGACAGGGTTATGGCTACACCTTC. It translates to CASSLSGQGYGYTF.

This clonotype was seen a single time. It is unclear where the CDR3 begins or ends on the DNA, so no DNA is shown, and the CDR3 is as TCRdb lists it. The gene calls are TRBV27 and TRBJ2-3; the table's TRBD2 call for D was not verified on the DNA. The CDR3 adds up to 19 amino acids, both ends counted. The germline CDR1 and CDR2 sequences are MNHEY and SMNVEV (reference sequence). The chain's CDR3 is CASSSSPGLAGGGPDTQYF.

This sequence joins TRBV6-1 and TRBJ1-1, with D tentatively TRBD1 (5 bases). The CDR3 sequence is 11 residues long. The V and J ends lost 6 bases and 5 bases respectively, with 7 bases between them. CDR1 and CDR2 (germline): MNHNS, SASEGT. In nucleotides, the CDR3 is TGTGCCAGCAGGGCAGGGACTGAAGCTTTCTTT. It specifies CASRAGTEAFF.

This sequence joins TRBV7-9 and TRBJ2-2; 7 bases map to TRBD1. The CDR3 is 17 residues long. In germline, CDR1 is SEHNR, CDR2 FQNEAQ (reference sequence). Losses at the gene ends were 5 bases for V and 1 base for J; bases not matched to a gene: 10. The CDR3 DNA reads TGTGCCAGCAGCCCAGGCGTAGGGGGCATGAACACCGGGGAGCTGTTTTTT. This gives the protein CASSPGVGGMNTGELFF.

The V call is TRBV4-1, the J call TRBJ1-2; D is unclear. CDR1 is MGHRA and CDR2 is YSYEKL in the germline V gene. The CDR3 totals 15 residues. Deletions cut 0 bases from V and 4 bases from J, with 12 bases between. The CDR3 loop is CASSQDSTNSYGYTF. The DNA for the CDR3 is TGCGCCAGCAGCCAAGACTCGACCAATTCCTATGGCTACACCTTC.

This chain joins TRBV18 and TRBJ2-1; 7 nucleotides agree with TRBD1. The CDR3 covers 16 residues. V gave up 0 bases and J gave up 8 bases; unmatched junction bases: 10. Germline loops: CDR1 KGHSH, CDR2 LQKENI. The CDR3 DNA sequence: TGTGCCAGCTCACCACCACTTACAGGGGCTCTTTATGAGCAGTTCTTC. Its translation is CASSPPLTGALYEQFF.

The chain employs TRBV11-2 and TRBJ2-7, with D perhaps given as TRBD1 or TRBD2 (6 bases each). V was pared by 1 base and J by 2 bases, with 12 bases between. The germline V gene encodes CDR1 SGHAT and CDR2 FQNNGV. This CDR3 spans 15 amino acids. In DNA form, the CDR3 reads TGTGCCAGCAGCTTAGGGGGGGCAGGGGCCTACGAGCAGTACTTC. Protein sequence: CASSLGGAGAYEQYF.

The rearrangement links TRBV19 to TRBJ2-1; 12 bases align to TRBD1. Germline V gene lookup returns CDR1 LNHDA and CDR2 SQIVND (reference sequence). Losses at the gene ends were 3 bases for V and 4 bases for J; bases not matched to a gene: 1. The CDR3 extends over 15 amino acids. CDR3 sequence reads: CASSMGQGAYNEQFF. CDR3 sequence (DNA): TGTGCCAGTAGTATGGGACAGGGGGCGTACAATGAGCAGTTCTTC.

J is TRBJ2-2 and V is TRBV6-5; no clear D. The V end lost 6 bases, the J end lost 7 bases, and 9 bases lay between the germline ends. This CDR3 is 12 amino acids long. Germline V gene data show CDR1 as MNHEY and CDR2 as SVGAGI. The CDR3 is CASRDGYGELFF. The CDR3 nucleotides read TGTGCCAGCAGGGACGGATACGGGGAGCTGTTTTTT.